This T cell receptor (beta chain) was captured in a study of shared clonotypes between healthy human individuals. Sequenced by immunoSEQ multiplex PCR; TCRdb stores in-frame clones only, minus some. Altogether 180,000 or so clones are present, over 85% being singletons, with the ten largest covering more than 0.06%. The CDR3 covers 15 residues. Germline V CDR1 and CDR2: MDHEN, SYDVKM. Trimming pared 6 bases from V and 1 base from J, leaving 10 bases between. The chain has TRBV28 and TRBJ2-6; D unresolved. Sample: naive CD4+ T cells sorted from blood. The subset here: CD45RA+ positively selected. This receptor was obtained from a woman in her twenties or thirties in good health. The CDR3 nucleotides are TGTGCCAGCAGGTCCGGGCTATCTGGGGCCAACGTCCTGACTTTC. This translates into CASRSGLSGANVLTF.